This T cell receptor (beta chain) was profiled in a study of T cell repertoires in cytomegalovirus infection. The overall study: CMV infection together with matching HLA type was indicated by public TCR beta signatures. Notes on the study in general: CMV carriers having the relevant HLA were flagged by cumulative public TCR beta family frequency. HLA-C-restricted, CMV-specific TCR beta clonotypes were dominant ex vivo.

A word on this clonotype: Its cognate antigen is unknown.

The CDR3 is 16 amino acids. The germline CDR1 and CDR2 sequences are SQVTM and ANQGSEA. V was pared by 0 bases and J by 5 bases, with 11 bases of the junction left unmatched. MiXCR, applied by TCRdb to the reads, yields one record per CDR3 protein. Of about 680,000 distinct CDR3 sequences listed, 24% are singletons. This receptor was taken from a human donor in good health (CMV status not recorded). Some clones in this sample may be carry-over from other donors' samples. The chain carries TRBV29-1 and TRBJ1-2; TRBD1 matches 8 bases. Source material: CD8+ T cells from PBMCs. CDR3 region: CSVEDISGQGAYGYTF. CDR3 sequence (DNA): TGCAGCGTTGAAGATATAAGCGGGCAGGGGGCTTATGGCTACACCTTC. Full variable domain (rest looked up from reference TRBV29-1 and TRBJ1-2): SAVISQKPSRDICQRGTSLTIQCQVDSQVTMMFWYRQQPGQSLTLIATANQGSEATYESGFVIDKFPISRPNLTFSTLTVSNMSPEDSSIYLCSVEDISGQGAYGYTFGSGTRLTVV.